What follows are 14 T cell receptor beta chains derived from one specimen sequenced in a study of cytomegalovirus exposure and HLA in healthy donors. The primer mix had 60 Vbeta and 13 Jbeta primers. Clones were read by immunoSEQ multiplex PCR, and TCRdb kept only the in-frame ones, dropping some. Counted here are 150,000 to 200,000 clones, 65% to 75% occurring once; the ten biggest clones make up 2.5%. The sample comprised PBMCs. The receptors shown here come from a human donor in good health.

In DNA, the CDR3 is TGTGCCAGTAGTAGAGACCCGGGGTATCGCACAGATACGCAGTATTTT. It yields the protein CASSRDPGYRTDTQYF. The rearrangement links TRBV19 to TRBJ2-3; weak D call: TRBD2 (5 bases). The CDR3 loop spans 16 amino acids. The germline V gene has CDR1 LNHDA and CDR2 SQIVND (reference sequence). V lost 4 bases and J lost 1, with 15 bases in between.

The V call is TRBV7-9, the J call TRBJ2-7; D not resolved. V was shortened by 3 bases and J by 3 bases, with 9 bases between the two germline ends. Germline V lookup: CDR1 SEHNR, CDR2 FQNEAQ (reference sequence). The CDR3 runs to 13 residues. CDR3 in amino acids: CASSFGLYYEQYF. CDR3 nucleotide sequence: TGTGCCAGCAGCTTCGGGTTATACTACGAGCAGTACTTC.

This clone occurred a few times. This chain connects TRBV19 to TRBJ2-1; D is perhaps TRBD2 (5 bases). The CDR3 contains 13 residues. The germline V gene encodes CDR1 LNHDA and CDR2 SQIVND (reference sequence). Trimming cost V 3 bases and J 10 bases, with 13 bases left between them. CDR3 loop: CASSIEAVVEQFF. The CDR3 DNA sequence: TGTGCCAGTAGTATCGAAGCGGTGGTGGAGCAGTTCTTC.

The chain is built from TRBV19 and TRBJ1-2; weak D call: TRBD1 (5 bases). V lost 3 bases and J lost 2, with 7 bases in between. Looked up from germline, CDR1 is LNHDA and CDR2 is SQIVND (reference sequence). This CDR3 comprises 13 residues. The CDR3 sequence: CASSMSGNYGYTF. The CDR3 DNA reads as TGTGCCAGTAGTATGTCAGGGAACTATGGCTACACCTTC.

This chain connects TRBV7-9 to TRBJ2-3, with D possibly matching TRBD2 (6 bases). Trimming stripped 6 bases from V and 2 bases from J, with 15 bases between. CDR1 is SEHNR, CDR2 FQNEAQ, per germline (reference sequence). CDR3 length: 15 residues. CDR3 loop: CASSSPGLITDTQYF. CDR3 coding DNA: TGTGCCAGCAGTTCACCGGGACTTATCACAGATACGCAGTATTTT.

The chain couples TRBV6-5 to TRBJ1-5, with D perhaps TRBD1 (6 bases). This CDR3 is 14 amino acids long. Looked up from germline, CDR1 is MNHEY and CDR2 is SVGAGI. V gave up 6 bases and J gave up 5 bases, with 14 bases separating them. CDR3 coding DNA: TGTGCCAGCAGCAACGGGGGGGCCCATCAGCCCCAGCATTTT. Encoded protein: CASSNGGAHQPQHF.

The V call is TRBV30, the J call TRBJ2-7; 8 nucleotides line up with TRBD1. Germline trimming cut 4 bases from V and 5 bases from J; bases unmatched to any gene: 10. CDR1 is GTSNPN, CDR2 SVGIG, per germline (reference sequence). The CDR3 has 14 amino acids. The CDR3, as DNA: TGTGCCTGGAATCCGGGACAGGTAATCAACGAGCAGTACTTC. It encodes CAWNPGQVINEQYF.

This clone is a singleton in its sample. The rearrangement uses TRBV6-1 and TRBJ2-5; the match to TRBD2 covers 14 bases. The last part of the DNA fits TRBJ2-7 better; the J call may be wrong. Per germline, CDR1 MNHNS and CDR2 SASEGT. The CDR3 runs to 16 residues. CDR3 DNA: TGTGCCAGCAGTGAACGTGGACTAGCGGGGGGCGACGAGCAGTACTTC. Its protein is CASSERGLAGGDEQYF.

This chain links TRBV5-1 with TRBJ2-7; 7 positions agree with TRBD1. V gave up 6 bases and J gave up 1 base; unmatched junction bases: 7. Germline V lookup: CDR1 SGHRS, CDR2 YFSETQ. The CDR3 runs 14 residues. CDR3 amino acids: CASTGTASSYEQYF. DNA of the CDR3: TGCGCCAGCACCGGGACAGCAAGTTCCTACGAGCAGTACTTC.

The genes are TRBV7-3 and TRBJ2-7, with TRBD1 matching over 9 bases. The V gene end was trimmed by 5 bases and the J gene end by 3 bases; junction bases not matched to a gene: 8. Germline CDR1 is SGHTA and CDR2 is FQGTGA. CDR3 length: 15 residues. In DNA, the CDR3 is TGTGCCAGCAGCCCCGGACAGGGGAGGTACTACGAGCAGTACTTC. This sequence encodes CASSPGQGRYYEQYF.

V is TRBV29-1 and J is TRBJ2-7, with 12 bases matching TRBD2. CDR3 length equals 17 residues. Per the germline V gene, CDR1 is SQVTM and CDR2 is ANQGSEA. Unmatched junction bases numbered 12, after V lost 6 bases and J lost 0 bases. This CDR3 reads CSVQLLAGGPSSYEQYF. The DNA for the CDR3 is TGCAGCGTCCAATTACTAGCGGGGGGTCCTAGCTCCTACGAGCAGTACTTC.

This sequence joins TRBV11-2 and TRBJ2-5, with a possible D match to TRBD2 (5 bases). The V gene lost 5 bases and the J gene lost 2 bases, with 12 bases spanning the gap. The CDR3 runs to 14 residues. Looked up from germline, CDR1 is SGHAT and CDR2 is FQNNGV. The CDR3 bases are TGTGCCAGCAGCGGTTCCGGGGTACAAGAGACCCAGTACTTC. Translating it yields CASSGSGVQETQYF.

This clone has a handful of counts. This chain uses TRBV6-5 with TRBJ2-7, with 8 bases that match TRBD1. The CDR3 spans 16 residues. After removal of 2 bases from V and 4 bases from J, the junction contained 10 bases not matched to a gene. Germline-derived CDR1 and CDR2 are MNHEY and SVGAGI. CDR3 DNA: TGTGCCAGCAGTTACCAGCGACCCGACAGGGGATACGAGCAGTACTTC. Encoded protein: CASSYQRPDRGYEQYF.

The chain joins TRBV7-2 to TRBJ2-1; TRBD2 matches at 9 bases. The CDR3 has 17 amino acids. The V segment lost 1 base and the J segment 10 bases; nucleotides outside the gene matches: 14. CDR1 SGHTA and CDR2 FQGNSA come from the germline V gene. The CDR3 is CASSLGPLAGGGAEQFF. CDR3 nucleotides: TGTGCCAGCAGCTTAGGTCCCCTAGCTGGCGGGGGGGCCGAGCAGTTCTTC.